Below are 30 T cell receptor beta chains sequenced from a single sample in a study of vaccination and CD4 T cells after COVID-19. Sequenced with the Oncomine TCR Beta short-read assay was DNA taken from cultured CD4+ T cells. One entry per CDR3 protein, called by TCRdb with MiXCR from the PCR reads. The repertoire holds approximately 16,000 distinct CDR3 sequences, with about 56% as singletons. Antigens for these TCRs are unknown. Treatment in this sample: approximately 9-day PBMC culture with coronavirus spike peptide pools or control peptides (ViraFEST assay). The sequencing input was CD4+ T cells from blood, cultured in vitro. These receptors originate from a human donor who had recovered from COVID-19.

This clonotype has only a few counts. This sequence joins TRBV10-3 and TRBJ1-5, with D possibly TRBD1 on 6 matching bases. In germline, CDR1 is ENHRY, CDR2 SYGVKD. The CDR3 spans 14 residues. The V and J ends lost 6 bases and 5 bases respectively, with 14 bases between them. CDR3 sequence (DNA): TGTGCCATCAGCCGCGGGGGCTTGGATCAGCCCCAGCATTTT. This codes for CAISRGGLDQPQHF.

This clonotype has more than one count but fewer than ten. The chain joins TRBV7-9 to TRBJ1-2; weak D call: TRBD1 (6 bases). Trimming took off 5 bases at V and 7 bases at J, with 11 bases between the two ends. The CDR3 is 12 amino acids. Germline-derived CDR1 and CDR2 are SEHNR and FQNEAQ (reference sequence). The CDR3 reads CASSTYRVGYTF. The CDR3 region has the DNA TGTGCCAGCAGCACATACAGGGTTGGCTACACCTTC. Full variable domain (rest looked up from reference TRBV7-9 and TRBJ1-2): DTGVSQNPRHKITKRGQNVTFRCDPISEHNRLYWYRQTLGQGPEFLTYFQNEAQLEKSRLLSDRFSAERPKGSFSTLEIQRTEQGDSAMYLCASSTYRVGYTFGSGTRLTVV.

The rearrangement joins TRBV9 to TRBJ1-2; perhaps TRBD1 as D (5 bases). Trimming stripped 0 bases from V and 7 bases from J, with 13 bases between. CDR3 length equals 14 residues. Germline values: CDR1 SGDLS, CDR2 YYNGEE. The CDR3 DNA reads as TGTGCCAGCAGCGTAGGGCTGGGGCTAGGTGGCTACACCTTC. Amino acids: CASSVGLGLGGYTF.

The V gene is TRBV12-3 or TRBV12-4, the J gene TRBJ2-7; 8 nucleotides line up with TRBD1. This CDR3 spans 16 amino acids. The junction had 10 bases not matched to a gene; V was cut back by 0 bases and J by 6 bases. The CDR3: CASSLARRQGRFEQYF. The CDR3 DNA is TGTGCCAGCAGTTTAGCGAGGAGACAGGGGCGGTTCGAGCAGTACTTC.

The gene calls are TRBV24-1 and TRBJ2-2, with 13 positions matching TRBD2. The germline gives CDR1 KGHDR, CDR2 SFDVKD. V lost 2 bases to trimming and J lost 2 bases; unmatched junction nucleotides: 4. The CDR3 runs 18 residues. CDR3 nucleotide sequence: TGTGCCACCAGTGATTCCGGACTAGCGGGGGTAAACACCGGGGAGCTGTTTTTT. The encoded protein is CATSDSGLAGVNTGELFF.

CDR3 coding DNA: TGTGCCAGCAGTCAGCATCCGGGACAGGGGATAAAGGAAGCTTTCTTT. The encoded protein is CASSQHPGQGIKEAFF. The rearrangement links TRBV6-1 to TRBJ1-1; 10 nucleotides align to TRBD1. The CDR3 length is 16 residues. V was clipped by 5 bases and J by 8 bases; unmatched bases: 14. Germline lookup yields CDR1 MNHNS and CDR2 SASEGT.

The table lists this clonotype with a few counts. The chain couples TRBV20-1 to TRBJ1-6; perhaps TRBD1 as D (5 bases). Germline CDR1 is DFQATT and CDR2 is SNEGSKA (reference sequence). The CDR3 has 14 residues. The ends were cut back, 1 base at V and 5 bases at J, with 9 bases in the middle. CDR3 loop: CSARAWGHNSPLHF. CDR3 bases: TGCAGTGCTAGAGCATGGGGCCATAATTCACCCCTCCACTTT.

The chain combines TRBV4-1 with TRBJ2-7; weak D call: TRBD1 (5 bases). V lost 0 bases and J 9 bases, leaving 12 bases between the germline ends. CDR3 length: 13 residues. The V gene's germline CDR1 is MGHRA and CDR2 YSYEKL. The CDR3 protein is CASSQDQGMVQYF. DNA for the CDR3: TGCGCCAGCAGCCAAGATCAGGGAATGGTGCAGTACTTC.

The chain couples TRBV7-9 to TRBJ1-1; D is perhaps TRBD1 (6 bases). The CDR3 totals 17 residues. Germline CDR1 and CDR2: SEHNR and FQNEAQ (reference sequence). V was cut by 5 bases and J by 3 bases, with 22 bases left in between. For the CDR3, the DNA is TGTGCCAGCAGCCCCGCAGTCGGGGGGGCGCGTGACACTGAAGCTTTCTTT. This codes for CASSPAVGGARDTEAFF.

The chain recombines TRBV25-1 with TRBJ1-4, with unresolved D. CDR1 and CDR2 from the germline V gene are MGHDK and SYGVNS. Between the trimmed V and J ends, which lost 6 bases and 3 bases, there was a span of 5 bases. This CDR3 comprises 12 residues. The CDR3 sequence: CASRGSNEKLFF. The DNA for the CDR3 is TGTGCCAGCAGGGGCTCTAATGAAAAACTGTTTTTT.

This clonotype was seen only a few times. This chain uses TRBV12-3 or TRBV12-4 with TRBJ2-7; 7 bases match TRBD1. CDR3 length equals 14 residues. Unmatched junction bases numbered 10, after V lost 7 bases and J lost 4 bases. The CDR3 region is CASKADRVGYEQYF. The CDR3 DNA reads TGTGCCAGCAAGGCCGACAGGGTAGGGTACGAGCAGTACTTC.

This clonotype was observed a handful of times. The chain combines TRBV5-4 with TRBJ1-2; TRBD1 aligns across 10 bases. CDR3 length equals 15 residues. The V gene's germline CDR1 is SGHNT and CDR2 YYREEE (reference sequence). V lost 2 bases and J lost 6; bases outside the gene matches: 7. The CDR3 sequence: CASSFPGQGSDGYTF. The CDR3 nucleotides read TGTGCCAGCAGCTTTCCGGGACAGGGGAGTGATGGCTACACCTTC.

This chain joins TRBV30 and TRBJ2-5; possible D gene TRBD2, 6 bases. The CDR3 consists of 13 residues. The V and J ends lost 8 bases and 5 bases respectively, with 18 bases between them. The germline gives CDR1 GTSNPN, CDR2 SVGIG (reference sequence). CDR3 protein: CAGAGMVGETQYF. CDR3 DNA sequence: TGTGCCGGGGCGGGAATGGTTGGCGAGACCCAGTACTTC.

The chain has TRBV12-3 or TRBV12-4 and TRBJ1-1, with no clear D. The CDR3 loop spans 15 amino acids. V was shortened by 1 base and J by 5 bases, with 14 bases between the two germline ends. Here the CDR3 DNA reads TGTGCCAGCAGTTTAGACACACCCGGGGAGACTGAAGCTTTCTTT. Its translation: CASSLDTPGETEAFF.

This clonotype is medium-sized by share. The CDR3 nucleotides are TGCAGTGCTAGCCCGCGGGGGGGTTATGGCTACACCTTC. Its protein is CSASPRGGYGYTF. The chain links TRBV20-1 to TRBJ1-2, with a tentative D call TRBD1 (5 bases). V dropped 3 bases and J dropped 5 bases, with 13 bases sitting between them. The CDR3 covers 13 residues. Germline loops: CDR1 DFQATT, CDR2 SNEGSKA (reference sequence).

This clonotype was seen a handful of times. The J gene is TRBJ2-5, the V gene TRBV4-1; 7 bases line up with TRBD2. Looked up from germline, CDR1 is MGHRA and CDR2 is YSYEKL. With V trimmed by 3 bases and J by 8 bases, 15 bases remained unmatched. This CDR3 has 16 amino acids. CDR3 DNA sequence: TGCGCCAGCAGCCAGATAAACATACTAGCGTTCGGTACCCAGTACTTC. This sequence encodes CASSQINILAFGTQYF.

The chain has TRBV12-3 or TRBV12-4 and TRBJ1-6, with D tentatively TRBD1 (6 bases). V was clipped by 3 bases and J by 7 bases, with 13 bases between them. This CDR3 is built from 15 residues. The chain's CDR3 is CASSFFGGRNSPLHF. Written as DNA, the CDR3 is TGTGCCAGCAGTTTCTTCGGGGGGCGAAATTCACCCCTCCACTTT.

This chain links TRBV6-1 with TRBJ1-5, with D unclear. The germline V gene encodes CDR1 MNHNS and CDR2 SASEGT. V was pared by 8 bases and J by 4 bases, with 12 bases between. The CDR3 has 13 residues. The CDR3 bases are TGTGCCAGCCAGCGGCGGGCAAATCAGCCCCAGCATTTT. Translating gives CASQRRANQPQHF.

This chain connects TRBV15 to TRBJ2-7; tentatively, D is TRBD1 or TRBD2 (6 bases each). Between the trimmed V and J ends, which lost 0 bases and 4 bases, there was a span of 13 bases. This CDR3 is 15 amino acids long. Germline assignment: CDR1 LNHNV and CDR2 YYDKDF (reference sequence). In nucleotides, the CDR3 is TGTGCCACCAGCAGAGAGGGGGGACACGGTTACGAGCAGTACTTC. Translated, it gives CATSREGGHGYEQYF. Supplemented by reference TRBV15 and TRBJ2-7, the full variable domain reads DAMVIQNPRYQVTQFGKPVTLSCSQTLNHNVMYWYQQKSSQAPKLLFHYYDKDFNNEADTPDNFQSRRPNTSFCFLDIRSPGLGDTAMYLCATSREGGHGYEQYFGPGTRLTVT.

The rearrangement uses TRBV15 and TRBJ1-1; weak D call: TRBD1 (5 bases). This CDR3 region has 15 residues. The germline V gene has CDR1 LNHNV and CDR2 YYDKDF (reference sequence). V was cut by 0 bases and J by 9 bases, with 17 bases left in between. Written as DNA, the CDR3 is TGTGCCACCAGCAGAGATAGTAGGGGAGAACACCAAGCTTTCTTT. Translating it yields CATSRDSRGEHQAFF.

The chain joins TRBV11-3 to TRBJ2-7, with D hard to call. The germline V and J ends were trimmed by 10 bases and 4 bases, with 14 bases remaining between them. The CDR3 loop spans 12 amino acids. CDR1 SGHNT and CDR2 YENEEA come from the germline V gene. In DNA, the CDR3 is TGTGCCATCGAGACGAGGCGGTACGAGCAGTACTTC. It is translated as CAIETRRYEQYF.

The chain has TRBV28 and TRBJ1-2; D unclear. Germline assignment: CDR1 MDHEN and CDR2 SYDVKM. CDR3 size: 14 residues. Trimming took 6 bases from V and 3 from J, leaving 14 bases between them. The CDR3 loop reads CASSRVSGDYGYTF. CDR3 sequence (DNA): TGTGCCAGCAGCCGAGTATCCGGGGACTATGGCTACACCTTC.

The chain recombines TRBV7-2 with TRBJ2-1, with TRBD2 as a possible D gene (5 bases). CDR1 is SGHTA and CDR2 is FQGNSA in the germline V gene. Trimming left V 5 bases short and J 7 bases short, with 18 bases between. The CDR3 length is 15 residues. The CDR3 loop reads CASSPFGRGLNEQFF. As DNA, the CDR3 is TGTGCCAGCAGCCCCTTTGGTAGAGGGCTGAATGAGCAGTTCTTC.

Here the CDR3 reads CASSPIRTHEQYF. In DNA form, the CDR3 reads TGTGCCAGCAGCCCAATACGGACCCACGAGCAGTACTTC. The V and J genes are TRBV7-9 and TRBJ2-7; no reliable D call. CDR3 length: 13 amino acids. Germline CDR1 is SEHNR and CDR2 is FQNEAQ (reference sequence). Deletions cut 5 bases from V and 5 bases from J, with 13 bases between.

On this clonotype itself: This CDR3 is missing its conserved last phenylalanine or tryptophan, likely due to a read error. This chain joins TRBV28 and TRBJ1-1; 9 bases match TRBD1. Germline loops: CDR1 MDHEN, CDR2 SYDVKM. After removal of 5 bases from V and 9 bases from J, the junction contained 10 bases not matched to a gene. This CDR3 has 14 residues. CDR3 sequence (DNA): TGTGCCAGCAGTCCAACCCAGGACAGGGGCCAAGCTTTCCTT. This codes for CASSPTQDRGQAFL.

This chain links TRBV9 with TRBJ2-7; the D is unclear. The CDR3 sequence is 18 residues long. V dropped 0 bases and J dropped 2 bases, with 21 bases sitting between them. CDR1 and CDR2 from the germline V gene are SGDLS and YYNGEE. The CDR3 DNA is TGTGCCAGCAGCGTAGGTCCGGGTGAGGCAAGAGCTCCCTACGAGCAGTACTTC. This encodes CASSVGPGEARAPYEQYF.

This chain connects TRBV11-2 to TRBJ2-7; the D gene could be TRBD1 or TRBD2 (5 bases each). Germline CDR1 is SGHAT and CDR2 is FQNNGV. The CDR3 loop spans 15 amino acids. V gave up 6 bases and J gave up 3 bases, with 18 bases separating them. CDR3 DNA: TGTGCCAGCAGGAAGATACGGGACCCTGTCTACGAGCAGTACTTC. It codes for CASRKIRDPVYEQYF.

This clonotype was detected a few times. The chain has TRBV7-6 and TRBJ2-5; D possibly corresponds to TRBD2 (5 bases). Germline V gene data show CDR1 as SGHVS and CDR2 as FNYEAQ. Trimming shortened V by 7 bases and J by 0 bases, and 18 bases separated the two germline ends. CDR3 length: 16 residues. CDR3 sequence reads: CASTERGYVYQETQYF. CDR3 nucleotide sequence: TGTGCCAGCACCGAACGGGGATACGTGTACCAAGAGACCCAGTACTTC. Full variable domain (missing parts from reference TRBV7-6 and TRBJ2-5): GAGVSQSPRYKVTKRGQDVALRCDPISGHVSLYWYRQALGQGPEFLTYFNYEAQQDKSGLPNDRFSAERPEGSISTLTIQRTEQRDSAMYRCASTERGYVYQETQYFGPGTRLLVL.

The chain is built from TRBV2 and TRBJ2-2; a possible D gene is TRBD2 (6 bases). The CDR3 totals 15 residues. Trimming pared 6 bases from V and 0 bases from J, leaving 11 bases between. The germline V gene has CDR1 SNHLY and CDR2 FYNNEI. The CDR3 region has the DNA TGTGCCAGCAGGGGGACTGGGGCGAACACCGGGGAGCTGTTTTTT. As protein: CASRGTGANTGELFF.

As DNA, the CDR3 is TGTGCCAGCAGCCTTCATACAGGGTTTTCGACAGAGACCCAGTACTTC. It is translated as CASSLHTGFSTETQYF. The chain carries TRBV11-3 and TRBJ2-5; the D gene is possibly TRBD1 (6 bases). The V end lost 5 bases, the J end lost 4 bases, and 20 bases lay between the germline ends. CDR1 and CDR2 from the germline V gene are SGHNT and YENEEA. The CDR3 sequence is 16 residues long.